These 20 T cell receptor beta chains were all obtained from the same sample, sequenced in a study of molecular identifiers for immune sequencing clone quantification. Via MiXCR, TCRdb re-called the PCR reads, giving one row per CDR3 protein. This table has some 91,000 distinct CDR3 sequences, roughly a quarter appearing once. Sample: naive CD8+ T cells from blood, with Jurkat cell RNA spiked in. Described subset: FACS-sorted CD8+CD4-CCR7+CD45RA+ naive T cells. The receptors originated from a human donor in good health. Some libraries in this study had Jurkat cell RNA spiked in.

About this clonotype: Since a much larger clone is just one base distant, this may be a read error. The DNA for the CDR3 is TGCAGCGTTGAAGAACCCGCCCTAGGAAACCATGGCTACACCTTC. Amino acids: CSVEEPALGNHGYTF. V and J are TRBV29-1 and TRBJ1-2; D unresolved. V dropped 0 bases and J dropped 6 bases, with 17 bases sitting between them. The germline V gene encodes CDR1 SQVTM and CDR2 ANQGSEA. The CDR3 sequence is 15 residues long.

The CDR3 here is CASSPSVWAGTDTQYF. The CDR3 nucleotides are TGCGCCAGCAGCCCTAGCGTGTGGGCCGGTACAGATACGCAGTATTTT. The V gene is TRBV4-3, the J gene TRBJ2-3; D may be TRBD2 (6 bases). Germline V lookup: CDR1 LGHNA, CDR2 YSLEER. The germline V and J ends were trimmed by 4 bases and 3 bases, with 17 bases remaining between them. This CDR3 spans 16 amino acids.

There are a few counts of this clonotype. The chain employs TRBV27 and TRBJ2-7; D ambiguous. V was clipped by 5 bases and J by 2 bases, with 13 bases between them. CDR1 MNHEY and CDR2 SMNVEV come from the germline V gene (reference sequence). The CDR3 covers 14 residues. CDR3 DNA: TGTGCCAGCAGTCCCCTAGGTTCCCCCTACGAGCAGTACTTC. This codes for CASSPLGSPYEQYF.

There are many counts of this clonotype. This chain joins TRBV7-6 and TRBJ2-5, with 10 bases matching TRBD2. This CDR3 region has 14 residues. Germline V gives CDR1 SGHVS, CDR2 FNYEAQ. The V and J ends lost 5 bases and 5 bases, in that order; junction bases with no gene match: 5. The CDR3 coding sequence is TGTGCCAGCAGCATTAGCGGGGGGCACGAGACCCAGTACTTC. Amino acids: CASSISGGHETQYF.

This clonotype was counted ten times or more. The chain uses TRBV12-3 or TRBV12-4 and TRBJ1-1, with D unclear. This CDR3 contains 12 residues. The V and J ends lost 7 bases and 5 bases respectively, with 11 bases between them. The CDR3 sequence is CASKSVWTEAFF. The DNA for the CDR3 is TGTGCCAGCAAGTCGGTTTGGACTGAAGCTTTCTTT.

This clonotype was found many times. The chain has TRBV28 and TRBJ2-7; TRBD1 might be the D (6 bases). The V gene's germline CDR1 is MDHEN and CDR2 SYDVKM. With 5 bases removed from V and 6 bases from J, the gap between germline ends came to 23 bases. The CDR3 is 16 amino acids. The CDR3 nucleotides are TGTGCCAGCAGTGACCGGGACACGCAAAACTGGGGCGAGCAGTACTTC. This translates into CASSDRDTQNWGEQYF.

This chain uses TRBV9 with TRBJ2-3; no clear D. In germline, CDR1 is SGDLS, CDR2 YYNGEE. This CDR3 region has 13 residues. V was clipped by 0 bases and J by 6 bases, with 8 bases between them. CDR3 amino acids: CASSVDSYDTQYF. As DNA, the CDR3 is TGTGCCAGCAGCGTAGATAGTTATGATACGCAGTATTTT. The complete variable domain, with remaining parts taken from reference TRBV9 and TRBJ2-3, reads DSGVTQTPKHLITATGQRVTLRCSPRSGDLSVYWYQQSLDQGLQFLIQYYNGEERAKGNILERFSAQQFPDLHSELNLSSLELGDSALYFCASSVDSYDTQYFGPGTRLTVL.

This sequence joins TRBV29-1 and TRBJ2-7, with a possible D match to TRBD2 (6 bases). The CDR3 runs 12 residues. Germline V CDR1 and CDR2: SQVTM, ANQGSEA. V was clipped by 4 bases and J by 3 bases, with 10 bases between them. Here the CDR3 reads CSVGRGDYEQYF. DNA for the CDR3: TGCAGCGTTGGGCGGGGAGACTACGAGCAGTACTTC.

This clonotype came up a few times. A read error may be the cause here, since a much bigger clone is one base away. The final CDR3 position lacks the conserved phenylalanine or tryptophan, pointing to a likely read error. V and J are TRBV6-2 or TRBV6-3 and TRBJ2-1; D remains unclear. Trimming left V 3 bases short and J 9 bases short, with 9 bases between. The germline gives CDR1 MNHEY, CDR2 SVGEGT. The CDR3 is made up of 12 amino acids. The CDR3 DNA sequence: TGTGCCAGCAGTTATCAGGCCCCTGAGCAGTTCCTC. Translation: CASSYQAPEQFL.

At least ten counts were recorded for this clonotype. The V call is TRBV9, the J call TRBJ2-2; D ambiguous. Germline CDR1 and CDR2: SGDLS and YYNGEE. Trimming shortened V by 0 bases and J by 4 bases, and 10 bases separated the two germline ends. This CDR3 has 15 residues. In nucleotides, the CDR3 is TGTGCCAGCAGCGTAGGATCCCTTGGCACCGGGGAGCTGTTTTTT. Translated, it gives CASSVGSLGTGELFF.

The chain uses TRBV27 and TRBJ2-7; D is unresolved. The CDR3 runs to 11 residues. V gave up 3 bases and J gave up 2 bases, with 2 bases separating them. Per germline, CDR1 MNHEY and CDR2 SMNVEV (reference sequence). The CDR3, as DNA: TGTGCCAGCAGTTTCCCCTACGAGCAGTACTTC. Amino acid sequence: CASSFPYEQYF.

The chain is built from TRBV12-3 or TRBV12-4 and TRBJ1-1; D possibly corresponds to TRBD1 (5 bases). The germline V and J ends were trimmed by 6 bases and 7 bases, with 15 bases remaining between them. CDR3 length: 13 residues. The CDR3 bases are TGTGCCAGCAGCCCGGGGTCCGGGGGTGAAGCTTTCTTT. Translating it yields CASSPGSGGEAFF.

This clonotype occurred many times. This chain uses TRBV7-2 with TRBJ2-7; 7 nucleotides agree with TRBD1. This CDR3 has 16 residues. Trimming took 3 bases from V and 2 from J; bases not matched to a gene: 10. The germline gives CDR1 SGHTA, CDR2 FQGNSA. As DNA, the CDR3 is TGTGCCAGCAGCTTGGGGACAGTAGGAAGTGCCTACGAGCAGTACTTC. It encodes CASSLGTVGSAYEQYF. The variable domain in full, completed from reference TRBV7-2 and TRBJ2-7, reads GAGVSQSPSNKVTEKGKDVELRCDPISGHTALYWYRQSLGQGLEFLIYFQGNSAPDKSGLPSDRFSAERTGGSVSTLTIQRTQQEDSAVYLCASSLGTVGSAYEQYFGPGTRLTVT.

This clonotype appeared many times. The chain uses TRBV4-3 and TRBJ1-5; D remains ambiguous. The length of the CDR3 is 16 residues. Germline loops: CDR1 LGHNA, CDR2 YSLEER. V was shortened by 0 bases and J by 7 bases, with 16 bases between the two germline ends. The CDR3 coding sequence is TGCGCCAGCAGCCAAGATCGTCGCCCAATGGGCCAGCCCCAGCATTTT. Translated, it gives CASSQDRRPMGQPQHF.

CDR3 in amino acids: CASSLDSGTSGTSDTQYF. CDR3 bases: TGTGCCAGCAGTTTGGACTCCGGGACTAGCGGGACTTCAGATACGCAGTATTTT. The chain uses TRBV12-3 or TRBV12-4 and TRBJ2-3; 13 bases fit TRBD2. CDR3 length: 18 residues. J was trimmed by 4 bases and V by 3 bases; bases with no gene match: 10.

Only a few counts were recorded for this clonotype. Being one base from a much bigger clone, this may be a read error. The chain uses TRBV12-3 or TRBV12-4 and TRBJ2-3; 11 bases agree with TRBD2. This CDR3 comprises 15 residues. The CDR3 is CASSLAGGFTATQYF. As DNA, the CDR3 is TGTGCCAGCAGTCTAGCGGGAGGATTCACAGCTACGCAGTATTTT.

This clonotype was seen ten or more times. V gene TRBV29-1 combines with J gene TRBJ1-4, with 9 bases matching TRBD1. CDR1 and CDR2 (germline): SQVTM, ANQGSEA. V was clipped by 3 bases and J by 0 bases; unmatched bases: 2. This CDR3 region has 15 residues. In DNA, the CDR3 is TGCAGCGTTGATAGACAGGGGGCAACTAATGAAAAACTGTTTTTT. Protein product: CSVDRQGATNEKLFF.

Note on this clonotype: Given a much more abundant clone one base away, this may be a read error. This chain links TRBV6-2 or TRBV6-3 with TRBJ2-7; D gene ambiguous. Deletions cut 11 bases from V and 3 bases from J, with 23 bases between. The CDR3 contains 15 residues. Germline values: CDR1 MNHEY, CDR2 SVGEGT. The CDR3 DNA sequence: TGTGCCCGCAACCACGTCACCATGCCCTTCTACGAGCAGTACTTC. Encoded protein: CARNHVTMPFYEQYF.

Details on this clonotype: This may be a read error, as it is one base from a much larger clone. The chain has TRBV7-6 and TRBJ2-7; possibly TRBD1 or TRBD2 for D (5 bases each). The CDR3 is 14 amino acids. Germline CDR1 reads SGHVS; CDR2 reads FNYEAQ. The CDR3 nucleotides read TGTGCCAGCAGCCCTTATTTGGGTCGGGACGAGCGGTACTTC. This codes for CASSPYLGRDERYF. The full variable domain, rest sourced from reference TRBV7-6 and TRBJ2-7, is GAGVSQSPRYKVTKRGQDVALRCDPISGHVSLYWYRQALGQGPEFLTYFNYEAQQDKSGLPNDRFSAERPEGSISTLTIQRTEQRDSAMYRCASSPYLGRDERYFGPGTRLTVT.

The rearrangement links TRBV24-1 to TRBJ2-1, with D maybe TRBD2 (7 bases). CDR3 length: 17 residues. CDR1 and CDR2 (germline): KGHDR, SFDVKD. V was cut by 3 bases and J by 4 bases, with 18 bases left in between. CDR3 coding DNA: TGTGCCACCAGTGATACGGGGACACGGGAGGCTTACAATGAGCAGTTCTTC. Protein sequence: CATSDTGTREAYNEQFF.